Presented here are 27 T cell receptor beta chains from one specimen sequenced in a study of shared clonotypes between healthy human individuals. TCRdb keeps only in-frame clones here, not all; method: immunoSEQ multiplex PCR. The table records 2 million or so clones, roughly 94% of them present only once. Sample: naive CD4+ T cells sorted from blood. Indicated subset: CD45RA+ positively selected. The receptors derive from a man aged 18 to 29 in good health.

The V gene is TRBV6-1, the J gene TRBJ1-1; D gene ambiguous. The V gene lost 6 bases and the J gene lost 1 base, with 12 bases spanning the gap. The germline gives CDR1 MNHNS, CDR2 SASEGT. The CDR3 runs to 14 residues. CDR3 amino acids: CASRKAATNTEAFF. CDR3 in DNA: TGTGCCAGCAGGAAGGCAGCGACGAACACTGAAGCTTTCTTT.

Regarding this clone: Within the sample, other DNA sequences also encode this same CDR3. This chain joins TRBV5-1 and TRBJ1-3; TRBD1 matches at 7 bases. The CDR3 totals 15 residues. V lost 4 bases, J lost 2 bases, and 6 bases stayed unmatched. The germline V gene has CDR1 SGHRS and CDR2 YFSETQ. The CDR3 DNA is TGCGCCAGCAGCCCGGGACAGTATGCTGGAAACACCATATATTTT. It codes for CASSPGQYAGNTIYF.

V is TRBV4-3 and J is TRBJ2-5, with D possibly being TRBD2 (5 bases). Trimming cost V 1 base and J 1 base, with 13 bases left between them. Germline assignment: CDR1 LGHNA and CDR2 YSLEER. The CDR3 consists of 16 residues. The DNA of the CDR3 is TGCGCCAGCAGCCAAGTGGGTAGCGTTGGCCAAGAGACCCAGTACTTC. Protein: CASSQVGSVGQETQYF.

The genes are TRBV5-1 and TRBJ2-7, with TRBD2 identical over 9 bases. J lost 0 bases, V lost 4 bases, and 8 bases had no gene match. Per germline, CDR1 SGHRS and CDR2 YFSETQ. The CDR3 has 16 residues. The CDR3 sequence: CASSHLLAGYSYEQYF. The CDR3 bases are TGCGCCAGCAGCCACCTACTAGCGGGCTACTCCTACGAGCAGTACTTC.

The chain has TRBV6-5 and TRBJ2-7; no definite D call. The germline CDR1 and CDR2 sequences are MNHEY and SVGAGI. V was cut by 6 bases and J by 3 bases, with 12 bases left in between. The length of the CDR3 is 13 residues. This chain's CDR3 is CASSESDGYEQYF. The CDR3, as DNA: TGTGCCAGCAGCGAATCGGACGGCTACGAGCAGTACTTC.

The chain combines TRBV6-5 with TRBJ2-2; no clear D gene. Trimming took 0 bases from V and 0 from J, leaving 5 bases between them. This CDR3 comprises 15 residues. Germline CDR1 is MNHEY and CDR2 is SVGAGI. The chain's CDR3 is CASSYSAPNTGELFF. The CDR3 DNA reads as TGTGCCAGCAGTTACTCGGCCCCGAACACCGGGGAGCTGTTTTTT.

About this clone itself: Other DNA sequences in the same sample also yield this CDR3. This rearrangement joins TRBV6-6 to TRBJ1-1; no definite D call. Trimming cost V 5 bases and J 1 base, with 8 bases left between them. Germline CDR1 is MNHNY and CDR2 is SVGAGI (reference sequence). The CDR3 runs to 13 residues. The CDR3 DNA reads TGTGCCAGCAGTAATAGGGAGAACACTGAAGCTTTCTTT. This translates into CASSNRENTEAFF.

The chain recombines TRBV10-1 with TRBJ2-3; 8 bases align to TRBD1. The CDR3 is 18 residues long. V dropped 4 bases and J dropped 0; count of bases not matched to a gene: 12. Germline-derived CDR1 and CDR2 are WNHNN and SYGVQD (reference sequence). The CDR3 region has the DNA TGCGCCAGCAGTGGAACCGCTGGACAGGGTACTAGCACAGATACGCAGTATTTT. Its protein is CASSGTAGQGTSTDTQYF.

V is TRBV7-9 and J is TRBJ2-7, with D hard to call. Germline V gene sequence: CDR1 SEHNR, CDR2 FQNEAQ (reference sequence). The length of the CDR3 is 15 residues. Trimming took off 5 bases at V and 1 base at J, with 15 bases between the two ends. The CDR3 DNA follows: TGTGCCAGCAGCGCCGGAACAGCAAATTCCTACGAGCAGTACTTC. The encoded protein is CASSAGTANSYEQYF.

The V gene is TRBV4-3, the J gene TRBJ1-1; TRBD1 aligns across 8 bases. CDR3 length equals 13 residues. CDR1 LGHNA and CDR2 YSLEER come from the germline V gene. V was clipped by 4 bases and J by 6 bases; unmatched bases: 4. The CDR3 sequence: CASSPWTGSEAFF. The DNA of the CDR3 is TGCGCCAGCAGCCCCTGGACAGGGTCTGAAGCTTTCTTT.

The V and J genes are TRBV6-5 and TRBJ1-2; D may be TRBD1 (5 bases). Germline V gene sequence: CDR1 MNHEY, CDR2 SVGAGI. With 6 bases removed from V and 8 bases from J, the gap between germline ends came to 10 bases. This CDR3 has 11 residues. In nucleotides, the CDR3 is TGTGCCAGCAGAAGGGACCACGGCTACACCTTC. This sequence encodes CASRRDHGYTF.

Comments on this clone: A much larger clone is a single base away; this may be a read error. Written as DNA, the CDR3 is TGTGCCAGCAGCTGGACTACCGGAACGAATGAGCAGTTCTTC. It codes for CASSWTTGTNEQFF. The J gene is TRBJ2-1, the V gene TRBV2, with a tentative D call TRBD2 (6 bases). Germline V lookup: CDR1 SNHLY, CDR2 FYNNEI. The CDR3 is made up of 14 amino acids. Trimming took off 6 bases at V and 7 bases at J, with 16 bases between the two ends.

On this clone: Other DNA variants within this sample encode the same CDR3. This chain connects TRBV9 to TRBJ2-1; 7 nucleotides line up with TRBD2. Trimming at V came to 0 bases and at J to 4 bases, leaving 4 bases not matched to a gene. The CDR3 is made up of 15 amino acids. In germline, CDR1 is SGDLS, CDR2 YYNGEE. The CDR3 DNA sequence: TGTGCCAGCAGCGTAGGGACGGGAGGATACAATGAGCAGTTCTTC. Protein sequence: CASSVGTGGYNEQFF.

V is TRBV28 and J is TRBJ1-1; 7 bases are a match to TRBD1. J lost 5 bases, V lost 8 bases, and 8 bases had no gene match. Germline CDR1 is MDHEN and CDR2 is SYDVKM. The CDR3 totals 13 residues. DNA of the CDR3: TGTGCCAGCGGGACAGAAGGCATAACTGAAGCTTTCTTT. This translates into CASGTEGITEAFF.

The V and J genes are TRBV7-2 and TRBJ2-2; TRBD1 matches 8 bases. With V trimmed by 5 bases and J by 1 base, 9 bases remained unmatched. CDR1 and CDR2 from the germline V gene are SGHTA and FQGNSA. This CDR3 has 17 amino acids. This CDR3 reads CASSPPRQGWNTGELFF. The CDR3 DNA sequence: TGTGCCAGCAGCCCACCTCGACAGGGGTGGAACACCGGGGAGCTGTTTTTT.

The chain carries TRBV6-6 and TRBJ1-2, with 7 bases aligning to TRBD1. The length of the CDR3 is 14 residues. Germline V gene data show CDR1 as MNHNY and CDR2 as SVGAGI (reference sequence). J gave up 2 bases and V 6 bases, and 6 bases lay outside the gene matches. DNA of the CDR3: TGTGCCAGCAGCACCGGACAGGACAACTATGGCTACACCTTC. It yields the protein CASSTGQDNYGYTF.

In nucleotides, the CDR3 is TGTGCCAGCCAGGACAGCCGGAACACTGAAGCTTTCTTT. It specifies CASQDSRNTEAFF. V gene TRBV18 combines with J gene TRBJ1-1; D may be TRBD1 (6 bases). Germline V gene sequence: CDR1 KGHSH, CDR2 LQKENI. This CDR3 is built from 13 residues. V gave up 8 bases and J gave up 1 base, with 11 bases separating them.

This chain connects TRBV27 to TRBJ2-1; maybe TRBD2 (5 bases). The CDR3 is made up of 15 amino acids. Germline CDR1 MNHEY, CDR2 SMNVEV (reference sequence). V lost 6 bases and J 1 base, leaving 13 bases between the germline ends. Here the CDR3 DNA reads TGTGCCAGCAGCCCAGACTGGGAGTCCTACAATGAGCAGTTCTTC. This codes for CASSPDWESYNEQFF.

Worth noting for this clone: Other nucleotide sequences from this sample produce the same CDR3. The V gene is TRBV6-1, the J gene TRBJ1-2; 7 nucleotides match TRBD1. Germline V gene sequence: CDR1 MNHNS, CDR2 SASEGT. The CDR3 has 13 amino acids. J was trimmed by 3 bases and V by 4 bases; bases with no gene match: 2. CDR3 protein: CASSVQGDYGYTF. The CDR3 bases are TGTGCCAGCAGTGTTCAGGGGGACTATGGCTACACCTTC.

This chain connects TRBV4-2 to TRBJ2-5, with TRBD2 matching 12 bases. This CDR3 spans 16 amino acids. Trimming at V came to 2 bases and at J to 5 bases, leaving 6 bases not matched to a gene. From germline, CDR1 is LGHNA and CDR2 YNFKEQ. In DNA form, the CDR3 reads TGTGCCAGCAGCCAATCTAGCGGGGGGGCCTGGGAGACCCAGTACTTC. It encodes CASSQSSGGAWETQYF.

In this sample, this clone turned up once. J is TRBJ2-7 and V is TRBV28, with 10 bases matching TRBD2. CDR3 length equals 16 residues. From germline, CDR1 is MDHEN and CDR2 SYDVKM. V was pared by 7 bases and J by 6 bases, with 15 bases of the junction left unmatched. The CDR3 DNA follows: TGTGCCAGCACCCCCGATCTAGCGGGGGCCTCTCGCGAGCAGTACTTC. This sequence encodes CASTPDLAGASREQYF.

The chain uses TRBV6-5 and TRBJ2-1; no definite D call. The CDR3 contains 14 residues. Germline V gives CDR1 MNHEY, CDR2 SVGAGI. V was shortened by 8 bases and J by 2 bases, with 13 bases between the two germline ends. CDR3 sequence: CASAPFSAYNEQFF. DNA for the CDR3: TGTGCCAGCGCCCCTTTCTCGGCCTACAATGAGCAGTTCTTC.

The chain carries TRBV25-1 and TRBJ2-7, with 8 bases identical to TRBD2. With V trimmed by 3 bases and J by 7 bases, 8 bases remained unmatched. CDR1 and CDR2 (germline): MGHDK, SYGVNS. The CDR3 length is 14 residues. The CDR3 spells CASSDRSGRIEQYF. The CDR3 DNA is TGTGCCAGCAGTGACCGGAGCGGGAGAATTGAGCAGTACTTC.

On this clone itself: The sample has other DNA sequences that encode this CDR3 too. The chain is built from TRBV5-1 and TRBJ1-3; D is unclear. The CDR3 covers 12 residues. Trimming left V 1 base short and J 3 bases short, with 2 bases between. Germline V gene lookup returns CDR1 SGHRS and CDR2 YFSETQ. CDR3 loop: CASSLSGNTIYF. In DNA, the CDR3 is TGCGCCAGCAGCTTGAGTGGAAACACCATATATTTT. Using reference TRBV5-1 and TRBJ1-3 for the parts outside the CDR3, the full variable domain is KAGVTQTPRYLIKTRGQQVTLSCSPISGHRSVSWYQQTPGQGLQFLFEYFSETQRNKGNFPGRFSGRQFSNSRSEMNVSTLELGDSALYLCASSLSGNTIYFGEGSWLTVV.

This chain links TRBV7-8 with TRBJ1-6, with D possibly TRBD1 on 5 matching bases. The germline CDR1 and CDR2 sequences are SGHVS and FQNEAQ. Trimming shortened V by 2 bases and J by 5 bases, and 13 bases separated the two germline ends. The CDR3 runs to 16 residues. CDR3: CASSLSWQGDNSPLHF. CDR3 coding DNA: TGTGCCAGCAGCTTATCCTGGCAGGGAGATAATTCACCCCTCCACTTT. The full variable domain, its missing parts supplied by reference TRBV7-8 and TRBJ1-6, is GAGVSQSPRYKVAKRGQDVALRCDPISGHVSLFWYQQALGQGPEFLTYFQNEAQLDKSGLPSDRFFAERPEGSVSTLKIQRTQQEDSAVYLCASSLSWQGDNSPLHFGNGTRLTVT.

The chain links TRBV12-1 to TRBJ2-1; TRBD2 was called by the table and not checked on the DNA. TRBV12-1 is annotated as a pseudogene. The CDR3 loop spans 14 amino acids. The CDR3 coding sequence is TGTGCCAGCAGCCCAACCCAAACTTACAATGAGCAGTTCTTC. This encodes CASSPTQTYNEQFF.

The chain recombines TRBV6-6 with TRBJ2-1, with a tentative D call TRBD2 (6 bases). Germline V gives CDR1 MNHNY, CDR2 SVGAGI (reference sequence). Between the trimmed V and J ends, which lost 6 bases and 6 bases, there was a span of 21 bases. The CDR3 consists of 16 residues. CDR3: CASRDDSGMEGNEQFF. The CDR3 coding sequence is TGTGCCAGCAGGGACGACAGTGGGATGGAGGGCAATGAGCAGTTCTTC.